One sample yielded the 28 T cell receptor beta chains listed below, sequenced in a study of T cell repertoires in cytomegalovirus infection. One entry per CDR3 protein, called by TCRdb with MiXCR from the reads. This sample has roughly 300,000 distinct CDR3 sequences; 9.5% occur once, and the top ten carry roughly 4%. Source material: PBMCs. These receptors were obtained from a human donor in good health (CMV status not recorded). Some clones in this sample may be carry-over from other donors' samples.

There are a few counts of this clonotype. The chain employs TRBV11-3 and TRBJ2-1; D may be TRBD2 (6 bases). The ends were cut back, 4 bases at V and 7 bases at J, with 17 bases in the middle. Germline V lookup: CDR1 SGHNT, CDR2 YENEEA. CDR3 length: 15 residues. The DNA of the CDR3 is TGTGCCAGCAGCTGGGACGATAGCGGAGCTAATGAGCAGTTCTTC. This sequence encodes CASSWDDSGANEQFF. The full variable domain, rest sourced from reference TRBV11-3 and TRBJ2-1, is EAGVVQSPRYKIIEKKQPVAFWCNPISGHNTLYWYLQNLGQGPELLIRYENEEAVDDSQLPKDRFSAERLKGVDSTLKIQPAELGDSAVYLCASSWDDSGANEQFFGPGTRLTVL.

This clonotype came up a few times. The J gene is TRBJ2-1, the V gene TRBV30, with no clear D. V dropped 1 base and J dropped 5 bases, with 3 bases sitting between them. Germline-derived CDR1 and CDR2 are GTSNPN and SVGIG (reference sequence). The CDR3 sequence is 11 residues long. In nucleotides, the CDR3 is TGTGCCTGGAGTGACGACAATGAGCAGTTCTTC. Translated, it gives CAWSDDNEQFF.

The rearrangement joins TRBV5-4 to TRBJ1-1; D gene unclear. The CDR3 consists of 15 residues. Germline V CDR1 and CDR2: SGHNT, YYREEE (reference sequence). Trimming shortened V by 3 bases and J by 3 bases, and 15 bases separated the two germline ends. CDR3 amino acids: CASSSAFLGYTEAFF. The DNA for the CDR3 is TGTGCCAGCAGCTCGGCGTTCTTGGGCTACACTGAAGCTTTCTTT.

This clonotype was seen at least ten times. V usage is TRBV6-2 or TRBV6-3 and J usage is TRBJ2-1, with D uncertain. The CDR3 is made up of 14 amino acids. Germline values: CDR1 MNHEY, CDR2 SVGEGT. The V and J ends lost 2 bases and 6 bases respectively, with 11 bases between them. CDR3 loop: CASSYQSHLNEQFF. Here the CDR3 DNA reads TGTGCCAGCAGTTACCAATCCCACCTCAATGAGCAGTTCTTC.

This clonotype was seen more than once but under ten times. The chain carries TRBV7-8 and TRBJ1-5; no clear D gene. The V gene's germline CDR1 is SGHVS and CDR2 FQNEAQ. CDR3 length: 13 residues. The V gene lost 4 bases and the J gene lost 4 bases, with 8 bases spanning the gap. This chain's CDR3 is CASSSAPNQPQHF. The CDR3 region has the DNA TGTGCCAGCAGCTCGGCACCGAATCAGCCCCAGCATTTT.

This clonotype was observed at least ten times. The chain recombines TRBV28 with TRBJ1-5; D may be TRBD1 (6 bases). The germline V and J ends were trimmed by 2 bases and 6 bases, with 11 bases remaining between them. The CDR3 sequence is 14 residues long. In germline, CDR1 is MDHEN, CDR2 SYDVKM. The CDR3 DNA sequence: TGTGCCAGCAGTTTAGGGGGGCTCAGTCAGCCCCAGCATTTT. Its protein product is CASSLGGLSQPQHF. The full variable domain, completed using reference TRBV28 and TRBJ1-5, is DVKVTQSSRYLVKRTGEKVFLECVQDMDHENMFWYRQDPGLGLRLIYFSYDVKMKEKGDIPEGYSVSREKKERFSLILESASTNQTSMYLCASSLGGLSQPQHFGDGTRLSIL.

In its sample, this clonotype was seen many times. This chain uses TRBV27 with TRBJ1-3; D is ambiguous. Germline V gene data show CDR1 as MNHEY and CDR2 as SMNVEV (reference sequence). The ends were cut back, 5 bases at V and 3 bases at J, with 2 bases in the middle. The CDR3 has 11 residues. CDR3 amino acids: CASSNGNTIYF. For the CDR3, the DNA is TGTGCCAGCAGTAATGGAAACACCATATATTTT.

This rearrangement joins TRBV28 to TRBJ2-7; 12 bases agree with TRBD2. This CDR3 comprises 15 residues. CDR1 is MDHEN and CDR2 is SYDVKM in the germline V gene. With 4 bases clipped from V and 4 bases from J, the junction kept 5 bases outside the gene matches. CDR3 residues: CASSSVTSGGYEQYF. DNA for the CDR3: TGTGCCAGCAGTTCTGTCACTAGCGGGGGGTACGAGCAGTACTTC.

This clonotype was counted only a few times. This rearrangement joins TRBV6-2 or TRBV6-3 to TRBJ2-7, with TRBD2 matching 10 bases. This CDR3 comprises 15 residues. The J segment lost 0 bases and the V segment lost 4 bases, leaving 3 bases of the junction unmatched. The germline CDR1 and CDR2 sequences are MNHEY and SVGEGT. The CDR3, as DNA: TGTGCCAGCAGTTCGACTAGCGGGTTCTCCTACGAGCAGTACTTC. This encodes CASSSTSGFSYEQYF.

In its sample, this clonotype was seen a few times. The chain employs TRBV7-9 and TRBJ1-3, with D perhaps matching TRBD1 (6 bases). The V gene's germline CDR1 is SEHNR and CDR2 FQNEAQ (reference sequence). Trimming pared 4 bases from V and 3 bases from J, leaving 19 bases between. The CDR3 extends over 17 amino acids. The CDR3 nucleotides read TGTGCCAGCAGCTCCCTTCGGGGGTTCAGGGGTGGAAACACCATATATTTT. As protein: CASSSLRGFRGGNTIYF.

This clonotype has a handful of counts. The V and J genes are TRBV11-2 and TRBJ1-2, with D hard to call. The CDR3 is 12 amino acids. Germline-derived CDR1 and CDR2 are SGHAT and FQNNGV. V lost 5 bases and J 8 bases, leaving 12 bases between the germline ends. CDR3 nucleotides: TGTGCCAGCAGCGGGTTTTCGTGGGGCTACACCTTC. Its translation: CASSGFSWGYTF.

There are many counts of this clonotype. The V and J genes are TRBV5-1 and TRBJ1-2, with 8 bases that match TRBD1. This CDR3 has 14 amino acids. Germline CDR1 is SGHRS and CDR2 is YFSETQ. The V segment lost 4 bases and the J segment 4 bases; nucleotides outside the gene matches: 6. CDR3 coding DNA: TGCGCCAGCAGCCCCTCCGACAGGGGCTATGGCTACACCTTC. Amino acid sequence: CASSPSDRGYGYTF.

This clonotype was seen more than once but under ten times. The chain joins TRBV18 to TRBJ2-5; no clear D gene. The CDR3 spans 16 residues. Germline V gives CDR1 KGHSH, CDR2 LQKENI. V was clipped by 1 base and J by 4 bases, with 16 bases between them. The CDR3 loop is CASSPLQWSQIETQYF. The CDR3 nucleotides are TGTGCCAGCTCACCACTACAATGGTCACAAATAGAGACCCAGTACTTC.

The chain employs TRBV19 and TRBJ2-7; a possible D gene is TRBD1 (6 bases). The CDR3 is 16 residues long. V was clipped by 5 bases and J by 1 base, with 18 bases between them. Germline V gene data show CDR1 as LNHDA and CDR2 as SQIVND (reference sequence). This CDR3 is CASSPRTVYSSYEQYF. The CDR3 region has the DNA TGTGCCAGTAGTCCCAGGACAGTATATTCTTCCTACGAGCAGTACTTC.

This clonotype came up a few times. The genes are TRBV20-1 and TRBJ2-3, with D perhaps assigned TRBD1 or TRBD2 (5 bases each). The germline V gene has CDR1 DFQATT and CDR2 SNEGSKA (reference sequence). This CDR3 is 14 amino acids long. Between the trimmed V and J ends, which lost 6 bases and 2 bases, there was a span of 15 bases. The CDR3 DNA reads TGCAGTGCCCAGAGGGGTCCTTCCACAGATACGCAGTATTTT. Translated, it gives CSAQRGPSTDTQYF.

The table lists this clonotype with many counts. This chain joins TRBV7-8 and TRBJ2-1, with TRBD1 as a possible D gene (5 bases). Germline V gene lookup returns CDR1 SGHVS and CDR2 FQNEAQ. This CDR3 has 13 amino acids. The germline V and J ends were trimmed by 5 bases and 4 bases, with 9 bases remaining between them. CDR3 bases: TGTGCCAGCAGCCAGCAGGGTTACAATGAGCAGTTCTTC. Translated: CASSQQGYNEQFF.

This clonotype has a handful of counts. The CDR3 sequence: CASSALAGVRNEQFF. DNA for the CDR3: TGTGCCAGTAGTGCACTAGCGGGAGTTCGCAATGAGCAGTTCTTC. V usage is TRBV19 and J usage is TRBJ2-1; 11 nucleotides match TRBD2. CDR3 length equals 15 residues. Germline lookup yields CDR1 LNHDA and CDR2 SQIVND (reference sequence). V shed 5 bases, J shed 6 bases, and the junction held 6 bases outside the gene matches.

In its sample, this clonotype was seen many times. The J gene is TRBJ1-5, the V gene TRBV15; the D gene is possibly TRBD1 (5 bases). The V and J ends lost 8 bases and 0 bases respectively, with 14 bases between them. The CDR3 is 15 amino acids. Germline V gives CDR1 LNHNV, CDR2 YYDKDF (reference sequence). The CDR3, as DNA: TGTGCCACCGAGAGTGGGGCCCCTAGCAATCAGCCCCAGCATTTT. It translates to CATESGAPSNQPQHF.

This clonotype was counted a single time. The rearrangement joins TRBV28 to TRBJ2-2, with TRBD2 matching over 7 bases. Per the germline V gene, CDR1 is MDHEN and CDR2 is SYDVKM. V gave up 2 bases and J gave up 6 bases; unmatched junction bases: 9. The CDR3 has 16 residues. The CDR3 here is CASSLAGDQRPGELFF. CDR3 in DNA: TGTGCCAGCAGTTTAGCGGGAGACCAACGACCCGGGGAGCTGTTTTTT.

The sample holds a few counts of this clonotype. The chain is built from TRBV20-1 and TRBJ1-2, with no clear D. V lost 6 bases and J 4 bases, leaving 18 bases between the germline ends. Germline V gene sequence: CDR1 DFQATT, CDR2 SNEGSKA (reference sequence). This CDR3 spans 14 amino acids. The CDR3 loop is CSAITGRTLYGYTF. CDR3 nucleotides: TGCAGTGCCATCACGGGTAGGACTCTCTATGGCTACACCTTC.

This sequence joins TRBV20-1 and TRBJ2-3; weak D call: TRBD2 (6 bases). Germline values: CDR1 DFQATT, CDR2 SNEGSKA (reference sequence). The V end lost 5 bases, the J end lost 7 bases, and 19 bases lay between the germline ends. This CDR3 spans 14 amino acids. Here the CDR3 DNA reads TGCAGTGCTGGGGATAGCGGAGCCATCCATACGCAGTATTTT. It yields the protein CSAGDSGAIHTQYF.

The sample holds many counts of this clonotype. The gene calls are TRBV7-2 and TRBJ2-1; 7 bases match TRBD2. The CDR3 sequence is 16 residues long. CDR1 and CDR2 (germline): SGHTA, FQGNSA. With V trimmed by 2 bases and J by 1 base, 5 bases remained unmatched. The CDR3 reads CASSLSPGLSYNEQFF. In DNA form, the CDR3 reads TGTGCCAGCAGCTTAAGCCCGGGACTATCCTACAATGAGCAGTTCTTC.

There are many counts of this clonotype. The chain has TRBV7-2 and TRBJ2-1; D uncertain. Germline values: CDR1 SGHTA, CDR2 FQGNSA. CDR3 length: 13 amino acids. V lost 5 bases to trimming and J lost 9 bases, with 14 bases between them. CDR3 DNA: TGTGCCAGCAGCGCCATACGGACGGCTGAGCAGTTCTTC. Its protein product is CASSAIRTAEQFF.

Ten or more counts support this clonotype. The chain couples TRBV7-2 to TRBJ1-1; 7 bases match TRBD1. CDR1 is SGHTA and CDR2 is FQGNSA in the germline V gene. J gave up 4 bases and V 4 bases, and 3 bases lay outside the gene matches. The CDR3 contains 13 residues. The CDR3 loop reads CASSYGQVTEAFF. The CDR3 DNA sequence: TGTGCCAGCAGCTACGGACAGGTCACTGAAGCTTTCTTT. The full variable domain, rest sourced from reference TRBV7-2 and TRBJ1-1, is GAGVSQSPSNKVTEKGKDVELRCDPISGHTALYWYRQSLGQGLEFLIYFQGNSAPDKSGLPSDRFSAERTGGSVSTLTIQRTQQEDSAVYLCASSYGQVTEAFFGQGTRLTVV.

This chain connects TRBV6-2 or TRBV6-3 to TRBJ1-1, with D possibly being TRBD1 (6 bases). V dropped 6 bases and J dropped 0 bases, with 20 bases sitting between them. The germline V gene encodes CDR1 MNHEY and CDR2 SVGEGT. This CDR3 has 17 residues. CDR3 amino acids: CASRNRGVTAMNTEAFF. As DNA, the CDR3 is TGTGCCAGCAGGAATAGGGGGGTAACAGCTATGAACACTGAAGCTTTCTTT.

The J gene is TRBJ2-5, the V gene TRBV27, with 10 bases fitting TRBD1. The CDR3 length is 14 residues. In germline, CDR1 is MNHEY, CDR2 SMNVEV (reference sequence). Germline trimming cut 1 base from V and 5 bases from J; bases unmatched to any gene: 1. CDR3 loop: CASSLWGQGETQYF. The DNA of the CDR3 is TGTGCCAGCAGTTTATGGGGACAGGGGGAGACCCAGTACTTC.

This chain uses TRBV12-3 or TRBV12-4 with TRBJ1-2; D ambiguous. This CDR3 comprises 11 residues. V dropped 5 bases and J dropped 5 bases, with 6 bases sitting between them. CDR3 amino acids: CASSRQYGYTF. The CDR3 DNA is TGTGCCAGCAGTCGCCAATATGGCTACACCTTC.

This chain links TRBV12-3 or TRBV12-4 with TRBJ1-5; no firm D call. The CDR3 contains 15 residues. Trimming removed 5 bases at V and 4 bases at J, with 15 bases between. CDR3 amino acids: CASSLKGGVNQPQHF. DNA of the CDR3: TGTGCCAGCAGTCTCAAGGGTGGGGTGAATCAGCCCCAGCATTTT.